The T cell receptor beta chain under discussion was sequenced for a study of blood T cells in healthy people across ages. Whole-study results and caveats: Diversity figures based on one million T cells were deemed too low.

A few counts support this clonotype. Its antigen is as yet unknown. The second PCR ran 7 to 11 cycles with a sample-barcoded 5' primer and J-beta primers. TCRdb re-analysed the 5' RACE reads in MiXCR, keeping a single row per CDR3 protein. The sample shows roughly 700,000 distinct CDR3 sequences, approximately 50% of them seen only once. V dropped 6 bases and J dropped 5; count of bases not matched to a gene: 12. This CDR3 comprises 15 residues. Germline values: CDR1 MNHEY, CDR2 SVGAGI. The sequenced sample was blood. The origin of this receptor is a woman between 55 and 75 years old in good health. The chain recombines TRBV6-5 with TRBJ2-5; TRBD1 matches 7 bases. The CDR3 sequence is CASSRPGQTKETQYF. As DNA, the CDR3 is TGTGCCAGCAGCAGACCGGGACAGACGAAGGAGACCCAGTACTTC.